This record covers a single TCR beta chain. The sample is drawn from a study of blood T cell repertoires in COVID-19. In the study overall: Whether acute or convalescent, the COVID-19 samples came from the United States, Italy and Spain. Sources were T cells, B-cell-depleted T cells, or PBMCs; the material itself was cDNA or gDNA.

The CDR3 extends over 17 amino acids. Looked up from germline, CDR1 is SGDLS and CDR2 is YYNGEE. The V end lost 0 bases, the J end lost 2 bases, and 16 bases lay between the germline ends. Per the original data handling: Amplification of reference gene primers was used by the study to estimate nucleated cell counts. Here immunoSEQ multiplex PCR was the method, and the copy in TCRdb shows in-frame clones only, minus some. From that table come the V and J calls and clone size; the DNA was used to work out D and trimming. The sample holds 250,000 or so clones, approximately 86% seen once. Sequenced sample: peripheral blood. The chain is built from TRBV9 and TRBJ2-3, with D possibly matching TRBD2 (5 bases). The TCR was taken from a man aged 30-40 years with active or convalescent COVID-19. As DNA, the CDR3 is TGTGCCAGCAGCGTAGCCCGGGGTCCTTTTTCCACAGATACGCAGTATTTT. Translation gives CASSVARGPFSTDTQYF.